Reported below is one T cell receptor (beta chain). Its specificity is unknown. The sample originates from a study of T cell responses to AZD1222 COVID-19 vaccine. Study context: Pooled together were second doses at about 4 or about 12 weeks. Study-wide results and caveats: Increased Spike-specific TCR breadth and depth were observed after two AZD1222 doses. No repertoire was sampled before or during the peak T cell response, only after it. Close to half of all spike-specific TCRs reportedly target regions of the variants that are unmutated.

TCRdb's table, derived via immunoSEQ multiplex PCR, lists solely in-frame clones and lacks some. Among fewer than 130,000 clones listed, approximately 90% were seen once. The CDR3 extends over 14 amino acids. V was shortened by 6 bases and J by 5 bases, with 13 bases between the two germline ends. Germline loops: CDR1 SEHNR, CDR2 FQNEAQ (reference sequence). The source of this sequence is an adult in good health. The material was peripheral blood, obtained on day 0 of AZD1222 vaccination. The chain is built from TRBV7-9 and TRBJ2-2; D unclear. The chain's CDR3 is CASSSGLGTGELFF. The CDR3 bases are TGTGCCAGCAGTTCTGGGTTGGGGACCGGGGAGCTGTTTTTT.